The 23 T cell receptor beta chains presented below share a single source sample, sequenced in a study of blood T cell repertoires in COVID-19. Sequencing was performed with immunoSEQ multiplex PCR; in TCRdb, only in-frame clones are kept and a portion is missing. The sample records over 250,000 clones, about nine tenths being singletons. The sample consisted of PBMCs or T cells enriched from blood (not recorded which). The receptors here all came from a woman aged 18-29 years who had recovered from COVID-19.

The V gene is TRBV7-2, the J gene TRBJ1-6; 7 bases match TRBD1. Germline CDR1 reads SGHTA; CDR2 reads FQGNSA. V gave up 4 bases and J gave up 7 bases; unmatched junction bases: 4. This CDR3 has 14 residues. The DNA for the CDR3 is TGTGCCAGCAGCTCGGACAGGCAAAATTCACCCCTCCACTTT. This gives the protein CASSSDRQNSPLHF. The full variable domain, rest sourced from reference TRBV7-2 and TRBJ1-6, is GAGVSQSPSNKVTEKGKDVELRCDPISGHTALYWYRQSLGQGLEFLIYFQGNSAPDKSGLPSDRFSAERTGGSVSTLTIQRTQQEDSAVYLCASSSDRQNSPLHFGNGTRLTVT.

This clone was seen once. The chain combines TRBV2 with TRBJ1-3; 7 bases are shared with TRBD1. Trimming removed 1 base from V and 3 bases from J; junction bases left unmatched: 3. CDR3 length: 15 residues. Germline assignment: CDR1 SNHLY and CDR2 FYNNEI. The CDR3 spells CASSEDRGSGNTIYF. The CDR3 nucleotides are TGTGCCAGCAGTGAAGACAGGGGAAGTGGAAACACCATATATTTT. The entire variable domain, with the rest obtained from reference TRBV2 and TRBJ1-3, is as follows: EPEVTQTPSHQVTQMGQEVILRCVPISNHLYFYWYRQILGQKVEFLVSFYNNEISEKSEIFDDQFSVERPDGSNFTLKIRSTKLEDSAMYFCASSEDRGSGNTIYFGEGSWLTVV.

This clone was counted a few times. J is TRBJ1-1 and V is TRBV28, with a tentative D call TRBD1 (6 bases). V lost 6 bases and J lost 1, with 6 bases in between. The germline CDR1 and CDR2 sequences are MDHEN and SYDVKM. This CDR3 region has 12 residues. This CDR3 is CASRTGNTEAFF. The CDR3 coding sequence is TGTGCCAGCAGGACAGGGAACACTGAAGCTTTCTTT.

This clone was picked up a small number of times. The DNA for the CDR3 is TGTGCCAGCAGCCAAATTACCGGGACAGGGGGCGGCGAGCAGTTCTTC. It encodes CASSQITGTGGGEQFF. This chain links TRBV4-2 with TRBJ2-1; 12 positions match TRBD1. This CDR3 is built from 16 residues. The V segment lost 2 bases and the J segment 10 bases; nucleotides outside the gene matches: 9. CDR1 LGHNA and CDR2 YNFKEQ come from the germline V gene.

This clone appeared once. The chain has TRBV7-2 and TRBJ2-1; 9 bases map to TRBD2. Germline V CDR1 and CDR2: SGHTA, FQGNSA. J lost 7 bases, V lost 6 bases, and 13 bases had no gene match. This CDR3 is built from 16 residues. CDR3: CASSFSLGTSWNEQFF. CDR3 coding DNA: TGTGCCAGCAGTTTCTCCTTGGGGACTAGCTGGAATGAGCAGTTCTTC. The entire variable domain, with the rest obtained from reference TRBV7-2 and TRBJ2-1, is as follows: GAGVSQSPSNKVTEKGKDVELRCDPISGHTALYWYRQSLGQGLEFLIYFQGNSAPDKSGLPSDRFSAERTGGSVSTLTIQRTQQEDSAVYLCASSFSLGTSWNEQFFGPGTRLTVL.

This chain links TRBV28 with TRBJ1-1; no reliable D call. Trimming stripped 2 bases from V and 6 bases from J, with 7 bases between. CDR3 length: 12 amino acids. Germline lookup yields CDR1 MDHEN and CDR2 SYDVKM. The CDR3 coding sequence is TGTGCCAGCAGTTTACCCTTATCTGAAGCTTTCTTT. Its protein product is CASSLPLSEAFF.

This clone was counted a few times. V is TRBV29-1 and J is TRBJ2-7, with a possible D match to TRBD2 (6 bases). Germline CDR1 SQVTM, CDR2 ANQGSEA. The CDR3 spans 15 residues. Trimming shortened V by 4 bases and J by 7 bases, and 23 bases separated the two germline ends. The CDR3 is CSVVGRGPMAGEQYF. CDR3 coding DNA: TGCAGCGTTGTTGGTCGAGGCCCCATGGCGGGGGAGCAGTACTTC.

This chain links TRBV7-3 with TRBJ2-1; 9 nucleotides agree with TRBD1. Germline loops: CDR1 SGHTA, CDR2 FQGTGA. Germline trimming cut 4 bases from V and 6 bases from J; bases unmatched to any gene: 13. The CDR3 runs 17 residues. The CDR3 sequence is CASSSNLVQGAGNEQFF. The CDR3 DNA follows: TGTGCCAGCAGCTCGAACCTAGTACAGGGGGCAGGCAATGAGCAGTTCTTC.

The J gene is TRBJ2-1, the V gene TRBV29-1, with D perhaps matching TRBD1 (6 bases). The V gene's germline CDR1 is SQVTM and CDR2 ANQGSEA. V lost 6 bases to trimming and J lost 3 bases, with 15 bases between them. The CDR3 is 14 amino acids. The CDR3 sequence: CSVDGTRNYNEQFF. CDR3 DNA sequence: TGCAGCGTCGACGGGACACGGAACTACAATGAGCAGTTCTTC.

In nucleotides, the CDR3 is TGTGCCAGCAGCCGAACTAGCGGGAGCTCCTACGAGCAGTACTTC. This encodes CASSRTSGSSYEQYF. The chain couples TRBV5-5 to TRBJ2-7; 11 nucleotides agree with TRBD2. The CDR3 contains 15 residues. Germline V gene data show CDR1 as SGHKS and CDR2 as YYEKEE (reference sequence). The trim removed 4 bases at V and 0 bases at J, leaving 3 bases unmatched.

The chain has TRBV6-1 and TRBJ1-1, with TRBD1 matching 7 bases. Germline V gene data show CDR1 as MNHNS and CDR2 as SASEGT. After removal of 3 bases from V and 6 bases from J, the junction contained 7 bases not matched to a gene. The CDR3 length is 14 residues. CDR3: CASSDQGGIAEAFF. DNA of the CDR3: TGTGCCAGCAGTGATCAGGGGGGAATCGCTGAAGCTTTCTTT.

The chain couples TRBV7-3 to TRBJ1-2, with D maybe TRBD1 (5 bases). Trimming left V 5 bases short and J 3 bases short, with 10 bases between. The CDR3 is 13 amino acids. Germline V gene lookup returns CDR1 SGHTA and CDR2 FQGTGA. The CDR3 coding sequence is TGTGCCAGCAGCCTAGACAGAGACTATGGCTACACCTTC. Its protein is CASSLDRDYGYTF.

This CDR3 reads CASRGLAVYNEQFF. CDR3 in DNA: TGTGCCAGCAGGGGACTAGCGGTTTACAATGAGCAGTTCTTC. V is TRBV2 and J is TRBJ2-1; 11 positions agree with TRBD2. Germline CDR1 is SNHLY and CDR2 is FYNNEI. With 6 bases clipped from V and 4 bases from J, the junction kept 2 bases outside the gene matches. The CDR3 length is 14 residues.

The chain employs TRBV24-1 and TRBJ1-1, with 8 positions matching TRBD1. CDR1 KGHDR and CDR2 SFDVKD come from the germline V gene. CDR3 size: 16 residues. J lost 2 bases, V lost 2 bases, and 6 bases had no gene match. The CDR3 bases are TGTGCCACCAGTGATTCCCCAGGGGGCGGCAACACTGAAGCTTTCTTT. Its translation: CATSDSPGGGNTEAFF.

This clone has at least ten counts. The rearrangement joins TRBV6-5 to TRBJ1-2; D is uncertain. CDR3 length: 14 residues. V lost 2 bases and J 4 bases, leaving 11 bases between the germline ends. From germline, CDR1 is MNHEY and CDR2 SVGAGI. The CDR3 region has the DNA TGTGCCAGCAGTTACGGTCGGGTCAGCTATGGCTACACCTTC. Encoded protein: CASSYGRVSYGYTF.

The chain couples TRBV18 to TRBJ2-7, with TRBD2 matching 15 bases. The trim removed 4 bases at V and 3 bases at J, leaving 4 bases unmatched. CDR1 KGHSH and CDR2 LQKENI come from the germline V gene. The CDR3 totals 16 residues. This chain's CDR3 is CASSLGLAGGDYEQYF. The CDR3 nucleotides are TGTGCCAGCTCACTTGGACTAGCGGGAGGGGACTACGAGCAGTACTTC.

The chain couples TRBV3-1 (or the pseudogene TRBV3-2) to TRBJ2-2; 7 bases map to TRBD1. Trimming took 0 bases from V and 1 from J; bases not matched to a gene: 20. Per germline, CDR1 LGHDT and CDR2 YNNKEL (reference sequence). This CDR3 has 22 residues. The CDR3 sequence is CASSQEALFEGASIRNTGELFF. The CDR3 DNA is TGTGCCAGCAGCCAAGAGGCCCTCTTCGAGGGGGCGTCTATAAGGAACACCGGGGAGCTGTTTTTT.

This chain connects TRBV27 to TRBJ2-7; D unclear. The CDR3 is 16 residues long. V gave up 2 bases and J gave up 0 bases, with 14 bases separating them. Germline assignment: CDR1 MNHEY and CDR2 SMNVEV (reference sequence). The CDR3 coding sequence is TGTGCCAGCAGTTTAGACGGAGATCTCAGCTCCTACGAGCAGTACTTC. Translation gives CASSLDGDLSSYEQYF.

The chain combines TRBV28 with TRBJ1-2, with D unclear. V lost 3 bases, J lost 8 bases, and 10 bases lay in between. The CDR3 contains 12 residues. Germline CDR1 is MDHEN and CDR2 is SYDVKM. The CDR3 bases are TGTGCCAGCAGTTTTGCAGGATCGGGCTACACCTTC. This gives the protein CASSFAGSGYTF.

This chain joins TRBV29-1 and TRBJ2-1, with 9 bases that match TRBD2. The CDR3 loop spans 18 amino acids. Trimming cost V 7 bases and J 0 bases; bases outside gene matches: 16. The V gene's germline CDR1 is SQVTM and CDR2 ANQGSEA. The CDR3 loop is CSALAGFSPKSSYNEQFF. DNA for the CDR3: TGCAGCGCCCTAGCGGGGTTTTCTCCGAAAAGCTCCTACAATGAGCAGTTCTTC.

The V call is TRBV7-9, the J call TRBJ1-2; 10 bases fit TRBD1. V trimming: 3 bases; J trimming: 8 bases; junction bases outside the gene matches: 9. The V gene's germline CDR1 is SEHNR and CDR2 FQNEAQ (reference sequence). The CDR3 has 15 amino acids. The CDR3 DNA reads TGTGCCAGCAGCTTGACAGGGGGCGCTACGGAAGGCTACACCTTC. Its protein is CASSLTGGATEGYTF.

The genes are TRBV11-3 and TRBJ1-1, with a tentative D call TRBD1 (5 bases). CDR1 and CDR2 (germline): SGHNT, YENEEA. V was pared by 3 bases and J by 6 bases, with 17 bases between. The length of the CDR3 is 15 residues. The CDR3, as DNA: TGTGCCAGCAGCTTTGTTGGGACCCCGGGGGCTGAAGCTTTCTTT. It specifies CASSFVGTPGAEAFF.

The rearrangement uses TRBV6-2 or TRBV6-3 and TRBJ2-1; 8 positions agree with TRBD2. V was pared by 3 bases and J by 5 bases, with 9 bases of the junction left unmatched. Germline-derived CDR1 and CDR2 are MNHEY and SVGEGT. This CDR3 spans 16 amino acids. DNA of the CDR3: TGTGCCAGCAGTTATGGGGGCAGCGGGGGAGACAATGAGCAGTTCTTC. Protein sequence: CASSYGGSGGDNEQFF.